This T cell receptor (beta chain) was captured in a study of T cell repertoires in cytomegalovirus infection. TCRdb re-called the reads through MiXCR, storing one row per CDR3 protein. This sample has 750,000 to 950,000 distinct CDR3 sequences; about 29% occur once, and the top ten carry around 13%. In germline, CDR1 is SQVTM, CDR2 ANQGSEA. CDR3 size: 11 residues. The V and J ends lost 7 bases and 3 bases respectively, with 10 bases between them. Only a few counts were recorded for this clonotype. Antigen unknown. The material was cultured CD8+ T cells from PBMCs, obtained from culture after CMV antigen stimulation. This receptor was identified in a human donor in good health (CMV status not recorded). Some clones in this sample may be carry-over from other donors' samples. This chain links TRBV29-1 with TRBJ2-7, with D perhaps matching TRBD2 (5 bases). The CDR3 spells CSAELDYEQYF. In DNA, the CDR3 is TGCAGCGCCGAACTAGACTACGAGCAGTACTTC.